The present TCR beta chain was sequenced within a study of OX40 agonist ivuxolimab in advanced cancers. Overall study: At approximately 80% male, the cohort had a mean age of about 60 years, ranging from about 20 to 90. Study-level points and caveats: No antigen was identified for the clonally expanded peripheral T cells. At doses 0.1 to 3.0 mg/kg, CD4+ and CD8+ clones expanded.

The CDR3 is 16 residues long. Germline CDR1 SGHRS, CDR2 YFSETQ. Unmatched junction bases numbered 8, after V lost 3 bases and J lost 7 bases. Profiled with immunoSEQ multiplex PCR; TCRdb holds only in-frame clones, not every one. The sample shows about 53,000 clones, roughly 77% of them seen only once. For this clone: Antigen unknown.

This TCR derives from an adult with an advanced solid tumor such as melanoma, head and neck, liver or kidney cancer. The V call is TRBV5-1, the J call TRBJ2-1, with TRBD2 matching over 12 bases. Sequencing used CD4+ or CD8+ T cells sorted from blood, obtained in a trial of the OX40 agonist ivuxolimab. In DNA, the CDR3 is TGCGCCAGCAGCTCCCCTAGCGGGGGGGCTATGAATGAGCAGTTCTTC. Translated, it gives CASSSPSGGAMNEQFF.